This TCR beta chain is drawn from a study of technical replicates of blood from four donors. Assay: immunoSEQ multiplex PCR; the TCRdb copy retains only in-frame clones and omits some. The sample has tens of thousands of clones, 90% to 95% seen once. This CDR3 comprises 15 residues. Germline-derived CDR1 and CDR2 are SGDLS and YYNGEE. The V gene lost 3 bases and the J gene lost 4 bases, with 16 bases spanning the gap. Only one count was recorded for this clone. V is TRBV9 and J is TRBJ2-5; no firm D call. Sequenced material: T cells isolated from PBMCs. The clonotype was recovered from a human donor in good health. For the CDR3, the DNA is TGTGCCAGCAGCGGCCCATCTAGAATGGTAGAGACCCAGTACTTC. This translates into CASSGPSRMVETQYF.